This TCR beta chain was documented in a study of blood T cell repertoires in COVID-19. Participant age was about 18 to 89 years, and participants resided in 24 US areas. Germline V gene sequence: CDR1 GTSNPN, CDR2 SVGIG (reference sequence). The CDR3 runs 12 residues. The ends were cut back, 0 bases at V and 15 bases at J, with 15 bases in the middle. Some clones are missing from TCRdb's copy, which holds only in-frame ones; the method was immunoSEQ multiplex PCR. The top ten hold 1.9% of the sample, which has approximately 280,000 clones, around nine tenths seen once. The receptor comes from a woman aged 55-70 years who had recovered from COVID-19. Sequenced: PBMCs or T cells enriched from blood (not recorded which). The chain couples TRBV30 to TRBJ2-1; no clear D gene. The CDR3 sequence: CAWSVLAATAFF. CDR3 coding DNA: TGTGCCTGGAGTGTACTGGCGGCTACTGCGTTCTTC.